This T cell receptor (beta chain) was sequenced in a study of regulatory T cells in long-lasting Graves disease. With V trimmed by 5 bases and J by 6 bases, 7 bases remained unmatched. CDR1 SGHNT and CDR2 YENEEA come from the germline V gene. The length of the CDR3 is 13 residues. The TCR beta library used iRepertoire HTBI primers with Arm-PCR amplification of CDR3. MiXCR, applied by TCRdb to the multiplex PCR reads, yields one record per CDR3 protein. This sample has around 510,000 distinct CDR3 sequences, with about a fifth found just once. Time point here: persistent/refractory GD, antithyroid drugs over 5 years with positive TRAb. Following extraction of RNA from PBMCs, that RNA was used to make the TCR library. A remark on this clonotype: A much bigger clone sits one base away, suggesting this may be a read error. Since no conserved phenylalanine or tryptophan closes the CDR3, a read error is the likely cause.

Sample: peripheral blood mononuclear cells (PBMCs), taken when the disease was refractory, from a patient treated with antithyroid drugs. V gene TRBV11-3 combines with J gene TRBJ2-7; 7 bases are a match to TRBD2. This receptor was taken from a female donor with Graves disease. The CDR3 here is CASSPRLAAEQYL. The CDR3 coding sequence is TGTGCCAGCAGCCCCCGACTAGCCGCCGAGCAGTACTTA.